Sequencing of this TCR beta chain was carried out in a study of identical twins. Broader study findings: Cord blood beta clonotypes that were abundant carried fewer insertions, and memory repertoires showed no such trend.

Trimming took 6 bases from V and 5 from J; bases not matched to a gene: 7. This CDR3 has 13 residues. Germline V gene lookup returns CDR1 DFQATT and CDR2 SNEGSKA (reference sequence). TCRdb reprocessed the 5' RACE reads via MiXCR and lists one record per CDR3 protein. This table holds about 220,000 distinct CDR3 sequences, 6.5% found once. The table lists this clonotype with a few counts. Antigen unknown. Another study also made use of these data, one on T cells expressing NK-cell markers. That source adds: The TCR beta repertoires originated in sorted CD3+CD56+NKG2C+, CD3+CD56+NKG2C- and CD3+CD56-NKG2C+ T cells. Dominant NKG2C+ clonotype frequencies of roughly 1.0-7.5% of CD8+ T cells were measured in a handful of donors.

The sample taken for sequencing was CD8+ T cells sorted from blood. This rearrangement joins TRBV20-1 to TRBJ1-1; 9 positions match TRBD1. This receptor was obtained from a woman aged 18-29 years in good health. CDR3 sequence: CSAHLGQGTEAFF. CDR3 coding DNA: TGCAGTGCCCATCTCGGACAGGGGACTGAAGCTTTCTTT.